Included here is one TCR beta chain sequence, with context. The data originate from a study of T cell changes during pregnancy in multiple sclerosis. Generated by immunoSEQ multiplex PCR, the TCRdb table keeps only in-frame clones and is missing some. Of 60,000 to 90,000 clones in the sample, about 91% are singletons; the top ten hold about 1.9%. Sequenced here: peripheral blood, sampled before pregnancy. The receptor was isolated from a female donor with multiple sclerosis, enrolled in a pregnancy study.

In DNA, the CDR3 is TGTGCCAGCAGCTCCGGGACAGGGGTCAATGAGCAGTTCTTC. Amino acids: CASSSGTGVNEQFF. V and J are TRBV7-3 and TRBJ2-1, with TRBD1 matching over 10 bases. The CDR3 consists of 14 residues. The J segment lost 6 bases and the V segment lost 4 bases, leaving 3 bases of the junction unmatched. CDR1 and CDR2 (germline): SGHTA, FQGTGA.